These 8 T cell receptor beta chains were all obtained from the same sample, sequenced in a study of regulatory T cells. Points from the study as a whole: Hydrophobic residues at CDR3 positions 6 and 7 were enriched in conventional CD4+ T cells of CD3G-deficient patients.

Their specific antigens are unknown. The PCR used 52 TRBV and 13 TRBJ primers. Libraries were prepared by immunoSEQ multiplex PCR; TCRdb keeps only in-frame clonotypes and omits some of them. The sample lists 30,000 to 40,000 clones; around 89% were seen once. The source material was conventional CD4+ T cells sorted from blood. These receptor sequences come from a person in their late teens or twenties with CD3G deficiency.

The chain uses TRBV7-9 and TRBJ2-3; D gene uncertain. The V gene's germline CDR1 is SEHNR and CDR2 FQNEAQ (reference sequence). The CDR3 contains 13 residues. The germline V and J ends were trimmed by 5 bases and 0 bases, with 6 bases remaining between them. In DNA form, the CDR3 reads TGTGCCAGCAGCCATACTAGCACAGATACGCAGTATTTT. The encoded protein is CASSHTSTDTQYF.

This chain uses TRBV10-2 with TRBJ2-2; 9 nucleotides match TRBD2. This CDR3 is 16 amino acids long. The germline V gene has CDR1 WSHSY and CDR2 SAAADI. Trimming removed 6 bases from V and 5 bases from J; junction bases left unmatched: 10. The CDR3: CASRGWSGRSTGELFF. DNA for the CDR3: TGCGCCAGCAGAGGGTGGAGCGGGAGGTCGACCGGGGAGCTGTTTTTT.

The chain combines TRBV7-8 with TRBJ2-3, with D uncertain. This CDR3 contains 14 residues. V was pared by 3 bases and J by 0 bases, with 7 bases between. Germline V CDR1 and CDR2: SGHVS, FQNEAQ. The CDR3 reads CASSFQPSTDTQYF. CDR3 nucleotides: TGTGCCAGCAGCTTTCAGCCGAGCACAGATACGCAGTATTTT.

V gene TRBV5-1 combines with J gene TRBJ2-7; no clear D gene. V lost 3 bases and J 6 bases, leaving 7 bases between the germline ends. The CDR3 contains 11 residues. Germline assignment: CDR1 SGHRS and CDR2 YFSETQ. The CDR3 coding sequence is TGCGCCAGCAGCTCCAGCGTCGAGCAGTACTTC. Its translation: CASSSSVEQYF. Full variable domain (rest looked up from reference TRBV5-1 and TRBJ2-7): KAGVTQTPRYLIKTRGQQVTLSCSPISGHRSVSWYQQTPGQGLQFLFEYFSETQRNKGNFPGRFSGRQFSNSRSEMNVSTLELGDSALYLCASSSSVEQYFGPGTRLTVT.

The V and J genes are TRBV5-1 and TRBJ1-2; D gene unclear. Trimming removed 4 bases from V and 7 bases from J, with 11 bases in between. Germline V gene lookup returns CDR1 SGHRS and CDR2 YFSETQ. The CDR3 is 12 amino acids. Here the CDR3 DNA reads TGCGCCAGCAGCCCCCGGATGGGTGGCTACACCTTC. It yields the protein CASSPRMGGYTF.

The rearrangement joins TRBV7-9 to TRBJ2-5; 7 bases match TRBD1. Germline V gene lookup returns CDR1 SEHNR and CDR2 FQNEAQ (reference sequence). Germline trimming cut 0 bases from V and 4 bases from J; bases unmatched to any gene: 8. This CDR3 has 16 residues. This CDR3 is CASSLALPGGGETQYF. The DNA of the CDR3 is TGTGCCAGCAGCTTAGCGCTGCCAGGGGGTGGAGAGACCCAGTACTTC.

In this sample, this clone turned up once. The V gene is TRBV28, the J gene TRBJ1-3, with D uncertain. CDR3 length: 17 amino acids. Germline CDR1 reads MDHEN; CDR2 reads SYDVKM. V lost 2 bases and J lost 0, with 14 bases in between. CDR3 nucleotides: TGTGCCAGCAGTTTAGGTCGAGGAGCTTACTCTGGAAACACCATATATTTT. As protein: CASSLGRGAYSGNTIYF. The entire variable domain, with the rest obtained from reference TRBV28 and TRBJ1-3, is as follows: DVKVTQSSRYLVKRTGEKVFLECVQDMDHENMFWYRQDPGLGLRLIYFSYDVKMKEKGDIPEGYSVSREKKERFSLILESASTNQTSMYLCASSLGRGAYSGNTIYFGEGSWLTVV.

The chain is built from TRBV19 and TRBJ1-2; D gene unclear. Germline V CDR1 and CDR2: LNHDA, SQIVND (reference sequence). This CDR3 has 14 residues. V was clipped by 4 bases and J by 8 bases, with 17 bases between them. The CDR3 nucleotides read TGTGCCAGTAGTACCCGTCAGGCTTTTGGCGGCTACACCTTC. Translating it yields CASSTRQAFGGYTF.